The sequence of this TCR beta chain was determined in a study of cytomegalovirus exposure and HLA in healthy donors. Study results and limitations: Most TCR sequences were seen very rarely across donors, but some public TCRs occurred in many.

Comment on this clone: Its antigen is as yet unknown.

This PCR relied on a set of 60 Vbeta primers and 13 Jbeta primers. TCRdb's copy holds only in-frame clones and misses some; the assay was immunoSEQ multiplex PCR. The sample carries 100,000 to 150,000 clones, 74% recorded once. Germline V gene data show CDR1 as SQVTM and CDR2 as ANQGSEA. The CDR3 totals 13 residues. V dropped 4 bases and J dropped 8; count of bases not matched to a gene: 5. This TCR derives from a man aged 40-55 years in good health and CMV-seropositive. The specimen was PBMCs. The chain joins TRBV29-1 to TRBJ1-5; TRBD1 matches 10 bases. The CDR3 DNA follows: TGCAGCGTTGTGACAGGGGGCAGGGAGCCCCAGCATTTT. This gives the protein CSVVTGGREPQHF.